These T cell receptor beta chains were read from a single sample in a study of spatial heterogeneity in lung cancer. TCRdb passed the 5' RACE reads through MiXCR, listing each CDR3 protein once. The table includes 40,000 or so distinct CDR3 sequences, 5% to 5.5% detected once. The source material was PBMCs, sampled at surgery. These receptors were obtained from a female donor with early-stage non-small cell lung cancer. Each CDR3 is given with its conserved first and last residue. A D gene is named only where the DNA matches it firmly. The size of a clone is reported for some rows only, either as once, few or many, or as a class for expanded clones.

>TRBV7-3|TRBD2|medium-sized
CASSSSGGWNEQFF
>TRBV19|NA|few
CASSVRATYEQYF
>TRBV7-2|TRBD2|many
CASSDGLAGADTQYF
>TRBV7-2|NA|many
CASRRTGNQETQYF
>TRBV5-1|NA|NA
CASSLSGAGQGTEAFF
>TRBV11-2|TRBD1|many
CASSLEQGASRRTEAFF
>TRBV12-3/TRBV12-4|TRBD1|many
CASNRQGGATDTQYF
>TRBV7-7|NA|NA
CASSSSRVANEQFF
>TRBV30|NA|many
CAWSGQRYEQYF
>TRBV11-3|NA|NA
CASSLDPYSNQPQHF
>TRBV19|NA|many
CASSIPGSIGSIEQYF
>TRBV12-3/TRBV12-4|TRBD1|NA
CASNPGGPPYEQYF
>TRBV6-6|TRBD1|NA
CASRLSRDSYNYGYTF
>TRBV9|NA|medium-sized
CASSLSLGADTQYF
>TRBV18|TRBD2|few
CASSHPTASGPPTQYF
>TRBV9|TRBD2|few
CASSVDTSGLSEQYF
>TRBV7-2|TRBD1|NA
CASSPFQSQGAEAFF
>TRBV27|NA|many
CASSLYNRATDTQYF
>TRBV11-2|TRBD2|NA
CASSSASGGAGNEQFF
>TRBV20-1|TRBD1|few
CSAAGTGLGGLNYGYTF
>TRBV7-3|NA|many
CASSDSVSLSNTGELFF
>TRBV5-6|NA|few
CASSLRQGRRTGELFF
>TRBV27|NA|many
CASRVIWGFSYEQYF
>TRBV19|NA|NA
CASSMSWEYGYTF
>TRBV12-3/TRBV12-4|NA|many
CASSPSGGDNEQFF
>TRBV7-2|TRBD1|many
CASSKDRGDTEAFF
>TRBV20-1|NA|few
CSANSPDSTDTQYF
>TRBV10-3|NA|many
CAISENGQSYEQYF
>TRBV10-3|NA|many
CAISEDLDTQYF
>TRBV7-8|TRBD2|many
CASSQGLAGADTQYF
>TRBV4-1|NA|few
CASSPGGNTIYF
>TRBV5-1|TRBD2|many
CASSSGNSGGLGEQFF
>TRBV12-3/TRBV12-4|NA|many
CASSWRRQNGAFF
>TRBV28|NA|many
CASSLASGVWDNQPQHF
>TRBV12-3/TRBV12-4|NA|few
CASSLNGNTIYF
>TRBV7-6|TRBD1|few
CASSSSTSGTGGEQYF
>TRBV27|NA|few
CASSPSAGDANTGELFF